The sequence of this T cell receptor beta chain was determined in a study of T-cell reconstitution after alpha-beta-depleted transplantation in children. Study conclusions and caveats: Surviving recipient T cells and intrathymic progenitors accounted for some patients' high TCRbeta diversity at day 60. Where alpha-beta T cells came from about two months after transplant was reportedly several hundred expanded graft clones.

This CDR3 region has 15 residues. Per germline, CDR1 LNHDA and CDR2 SQIVND (reference sequence). Trimming cost V 6 bases and J 1 base; bases outside gene matches: 9. Regarding this clonotype: Its cognate antigen is unknown.

Preparation of the TCRbeta library involved a method that used unique molecular identifiers. MiXCR, run by TCRdb on the PCR reads, gives a single entry per CDR3 protein. The data hold 700,000 to 950,000 distinct CDR3 sequences, with roughly 15% observed a single time. This sequence was found in a male patient between 5 and 17 years old who had a stem cell transplant for acute lymphoblastic leukemia, so the T cells may come from the graft donor. The V and J genes are TRBV19 and TRBJ2-7; TRBD2 aligns across 7 bases. The sequencing used PBMCs, mostly from graft donor cells, collected 360 days after TCRalphabeta/CD19-depleted stem cell transplant. CDR3 loop: CASSTDASGSYEQYF. CDR3 DNA: TGTGCCAGTAGCACCGATGCTAGCGGTTCCTACGAGCAGTACTTC. The whole variable domain, remainder taken from reference TRBV19 and TRBJ2-7, is DGGITQSPKYLFRKEGQNVTLSCEQNLNHDAMYWYRQDPGQGLRLIYYSQIVNDFQKGDIAEGYSVSREKKESFPLTVTSAQKNPTAFYLCASSTDASGSYEQYFGPGTRLTVT.